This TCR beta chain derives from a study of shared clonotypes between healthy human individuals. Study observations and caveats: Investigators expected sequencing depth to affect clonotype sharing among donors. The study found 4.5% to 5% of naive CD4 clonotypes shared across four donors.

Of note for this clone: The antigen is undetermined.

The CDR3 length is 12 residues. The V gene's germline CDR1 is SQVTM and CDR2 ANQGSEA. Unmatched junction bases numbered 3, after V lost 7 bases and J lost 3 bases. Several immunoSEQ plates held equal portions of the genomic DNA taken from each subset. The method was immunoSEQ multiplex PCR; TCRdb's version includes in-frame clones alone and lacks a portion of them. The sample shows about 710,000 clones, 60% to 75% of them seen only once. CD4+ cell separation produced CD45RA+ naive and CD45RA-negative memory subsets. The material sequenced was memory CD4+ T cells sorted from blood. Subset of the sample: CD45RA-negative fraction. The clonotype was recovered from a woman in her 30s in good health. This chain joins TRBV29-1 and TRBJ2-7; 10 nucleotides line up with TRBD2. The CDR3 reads CSAEREGYEQYF. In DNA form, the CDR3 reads TGCAGCGCGGAGCGGGAGGGCTACGAGCAGTACTTC.